This T cell receptor beta chain was retrieved from a study of Ad26.COV2.S vaccination and SARS-CoV-2 variants. V was pared by 5 bases and J by 4 bases, with 7 bases between. The CDR3 is 12 residues long. CDR1 LNHDA and CDR2 SQIVND come from the germline V gene (reference sequence). TCRdb's table, derived via immunoSEQ multiplex PCR, lists solely in-frame clones and lacks some. The repertoire holds hundreds of thousands of clones, with around 92% as singletons. Described treatment: 15 to 20 received Ad26.COV2.S at low or high dose, single or two shots; about 5 received placebo; per-sample allocation not given. All samples were drawn on day 63, counting from the first vaccine or placebo injection.

The chain uses TRBV19 and TRBJ2-3, with D perhaps matching TRBD2 (5 bases). This receptor was obtained from a person aged 18-60 years who received the Ad26.COV2.S COVID-19 vaccine or a placebo. Here the sequenced sample was peripheral blood, taken in a trial of Ad26.COV2.S vaccine versus placebo. The DNA of the CDR3 is TGTGCCAGTAGTCGCGGGCCAGATACGCAGTATTTT. Translating it yields CASSRGPDTQYF. Combining the CDR3 with reference TRBV19 and TRBJ2-3 gives the whole variable domain DGGITQSPKYLFRKEGQNVTLSCEQNLNHDAMYWYRQDPGQGLRLIYYSQIVNDFQKGDIAEGYSVSREKKESFPLTVTSAQKNPTAFYLCASSRGPDTQYFGPGTRLTVL.